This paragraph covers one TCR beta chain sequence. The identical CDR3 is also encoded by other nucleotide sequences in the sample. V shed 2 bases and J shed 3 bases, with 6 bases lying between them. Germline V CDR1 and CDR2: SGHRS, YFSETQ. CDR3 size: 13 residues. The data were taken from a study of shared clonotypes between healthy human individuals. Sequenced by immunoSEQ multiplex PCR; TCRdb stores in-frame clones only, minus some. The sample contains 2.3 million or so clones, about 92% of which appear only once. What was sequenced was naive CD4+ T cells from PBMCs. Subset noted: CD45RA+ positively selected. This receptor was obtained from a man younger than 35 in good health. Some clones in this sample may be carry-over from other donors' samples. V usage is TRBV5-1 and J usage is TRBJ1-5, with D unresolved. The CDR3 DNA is TGCGCCAGCAGCTTAAGTGCCAATCAGCCCCAGCATTTT. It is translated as CASSLSANQPQHF.